The 23 T cell receptor beta chains presented below share a single source sample, sequenced in a study of molecular identifiers for immune sequencing clone quantification. MiXCR, applied by TCRdb to the PCR reads, yields one record per CDR3 protein. The table has 350,000 or so distinct CDR3 sequences, about 21% seen once. Sequencing was done on a sample of naive CD8+ T cells from blood, with Jurkat cell RNA spiked in. Subset noted: FACS-sorted CD8+CD4-CCR7+CD45RA+ naive T cells. The receptors stem from a human donor in good health. Some libraries in this study had Jurkat cell RNA spiked in.

About this clonotype itself: A much larger clone differs from this one at a single base, so this may be a read error. The V gene is TRBV12-3 or TRBV12-4, the J gene TRBJ2-5; D tentatively reads TRBD1 or TRBD2 (6 bases each). CDR3 length equals 15 residues. In DNA form, the CDR3 reads TGTGCCAGCAGTTCCCGGAGGGGGAACCAAGAGACCCAGCACTTC. This codes for CASSSRRGNQETQHF.

There are many counts of this clonotype. The genes are TRBV5-6 and TRBJ2-7; no firm D call. The CDR3 covers 14 residues. Trimming left V 0 bases short and J 3 bases short, with 10 bases between. Germline loops: CDR1 SGHDT, CDR2 YYEEEE. The CDR3 loop reads CASSLVGANYEQYF. DNA of the CDR3: TGTGCCAGCAGCTTGGTCGGTGCAAACTACGAGCAGTACTTC.

This clonotype was counted many times. V usage is TRBV6-5 and J usage is TRBJ2-5, with 7 nucleotides matching TRBD1. The trim removed 0 bases at V and 2 bases at J, leaving 0 bases unmatched. The germline V gene encodes CDR1 MNHEY and CDR2 SVGAGI. The CDR3 runs to 14 residues. The CDR3 spells CASSYSDRQETQYF. In DNA, the CDR3 is TGTGCCAGCAGTTACTCGGACAGGCAAGAGACCCAGTACTTC.

This clonotype was picked up many times. This sequence joins TRBV6-5 and TRBJ1-2; D gene uncertain. V was cut by 6 bases and J by 3 bases, with 11 bases left in between. The germline V gene has CDR1 MNHEY and CDR2 SVGAGI. The length of the CDR3 is 13 residues. The CDR3 reads CASSPVNYYGYTF. Here the CDR3 DNA reads TGTGCCAGCAGCCCCGTTAACTACTATGGCTACACCTTC.

Many counts were recorded for this clonotype. The rearrangement uses TRBV6-5 and TRBJ2-1, with 9 bases matching TRBD1. This CDR3 is 15 amino acids long. The germline CDR1 and CDR2 sequences are MNHEY and SVGAGI. V shed 6 bases and J 4 bases; nucleotides not matched to a gene: 7. The CDR3 loop is CASSSGQGWYNEQFF. The CDR3 DNA sequence: TGTGCCAGCAGCTCGGGACAGGGTTGGTACAATGAGCAGTTCTTC.

Comment on this clonotype: This may be a read error, as it is one base from a much larger clone. V gene TRBV9 combines with J gene TRBJ2-2, with TRBD2 matching 8 bases. Germline lookup yields CDR1 SGDLS and CDR2 YYNGEE. The CDR3 runs 16 residues. The CDR3 DNA reads TGTGCCGGCAGCCGGACGGGAGGGCCGCGCACCGGGGAGCTGTTTTTT. Translating it yields CAGSRTGGPRTGELFF.

Many counts were recorded for this clonotype. V is TRBV2 and J is TRBJ1-3; unclear D gene. V gave up 0 bases and J gave up 0 bases, with 9 bases separating them. This CDR3 is 16 amino acids long. Germline CDR1 and CDR2: SNHLY and FYNNEI. The CDR3 DNA sequence: TGTGCCAGCAGTGAAGCTAGCGGATTCTCTGGAAACACCATATATTTT. Translating gives CASSEASGFSGNTIYF. Full variable domain (missing parts from reference TRBV2 and TRBJ1-3): EPEVTQTPSHQVTQMGQEVILRCVPISNHLYFYWYRQILGQKVEFLVSFYNNEISEKSEIFDDQFSVERPDGSNFTLKIRSTKLEDSAMYFCASSEASGFSGNTIYFGEGSWLTVV.

Points on this clonotype: Being one base from a much bigger clone, this may be a read error. The chain uses TRBV2 and TRBJ2-5; perhaps TRBD1 as D (5 bases). Germline loops: CDR1 SNHLY, CDR2 FYNNEI. Trimming shortened V by 8 bases and J by 9 bases, and 22 bases separated the two germline ends. The CDR3 totals 14 residues. CDR3 DNA sequence: TGTGCCAGCCTAACGGACACCCGGTCCGAGGCCCAGTACTTC. Its protein product is CASLTDTRSEAQYF.

This clonotype was recorded at least ten times. The chain employs TRBV6-1 and TRBJ1-1, with D perhaps TRBD1 (6 bases). Germline CDR1 and CDR2: MNHNS and SASEGT. The CDR3 is made up of 14 amino acids. Trimming took 0 bases from V and 9 from J, leaving 14 bases between them. In DNA form, the CDR3 reads TGTGCCAGCAGTGAAGCGAGGGTCACAGGGAAAGCTTTCTTT. This translates into CASSEARVTGKAFF.

This clonotype was recorded at least ten times. This chain uses TRBV29-1 with TRBJ2-5, with TRBD1 matching over 8 bases. The CDR3 length is 13 residues. Germline CDR1 SQVTM, CDR2 ANQGSEA. After removal of 3 bases from V and 5 bases from J, the junction contained 5 bases not matched to a gene. This chain's CDR3 is CSVDLDRDETQYF. Here the CDR3 DNA reads TGCAGCGTTGATTTGGACAGGGACGAGACCCAGTACTTC.

This clonotype was counted at least ten times. The chain joins TRBV7-9 to TRBJ1-6, with no clear D. Germline loops: CDR1 SEHNR, CDR2 FQNEAQ (reference sequence). The CDR3 loop spans 14 amino acids. The germline V and J ends were trimmed by 1 base and 14 bases, with 15 bases remaining between them. As DNA, the CDR3 is TGTGCCAGCAGCTTAGTGGAGAATAGTTCTACCCTCCACTTT. Encoded protein: CASSLVENSSTLHF.

Concerning this clonotype: An end of the junction differs from the germline gene, which may be a read error. The chain couples TRBV2 to TRBJ1-2, with D unresolved. Germline V CDR1 and CDR2: SNHLY, FYNNEI. CDR3 length: 15 amino acids. CDR3 sequence (DNA): TGTGCCAGCAGTGAATTATTACAGAGAGGCTATGGCTACACCTTT. Its translation: CASSELLQRGYGYTF.

There are many counts of this clonotype. The gene calls are TRBV7-2 and TRBJ1-1; D is unresolved. The germline V gene has CDR1 SGHTA and CDR2 FQGNSA. Deletions cut 2 bases from V and 1 base from J, with 5 bases between. CDR3 size: 13 residues. The CDR3 spells CASSLMGNTEAFF. The CDR3 DNA reads TGTGCCAGCAGCTTAATGGGGAACACTGAAGCTTTCTTT. Supplemented by reference TRBV7-2 and TRBJ1-1, the full variable domain reads GAGVSQSPSNKVTEKGKDVELRCDPISGHTALYWYRQSLGQGLEFLIYFQGNSAPDKSGLPSDRFSAERTGGSVSTLTIQRTQQEDSAVYLCASSLMGNTEAFFGQGTRLTVV.

This clonotype was seen ten or more times. The genes are TRBV2 and TRBJ2-3, with 8 bases fitting TRBD1. Trimming cost V 7 bases and J 2 bases; bases outside gene matches: 8. The CDR3 runs 15 residues. Germline lookup yields CDR1 SNHLY and CDR2 FYNNEI. The CDR3 DNA reads TGTGCCAGCACCCGGCAGGGGGCCTCCACAGATACGCAGTATTTT. Its protein is CASTRQGASTDTQYF. The full variable domain, completed using reference TRBV2 and TRBJ2-3, is EPEVTQTPSHQVTQMGQEVILRCVPISNHLYFYWYRQILGQKVEFLVSFYNNEISEKSEIFDDQFSVERPDGSNFTLKIRSTKLEDSAMYFCASTRQGASTDTQYFGPGTRLTVL.

Of note for this clonotype: Here the CDR3 omits its conserved ending phenylalanine or tryptophan, so a read error is the likely source. The gene calls are TRBV25-1 and TRBJ2-7; no firm D call. This CDR3 has 15 amino acids. With 2 bases removed from V and 1 base from J, the gap between germline ends came to 12 bases. CDR1 MGHDK and CDR2 SYGVNS come from the germline V gene. Here the CDR3 reads CASSELGARSYEQYL. In nucleotides, the CDR3 is TGTGCCAGCAGTGAACTAGGAGCGAGATCCTACGAGCAGTACCTC.

The sample holds a few counts of this clonotype. This chain links TRBV6-2 or TRBV6-3 with TRBJ2-2, with TRBD1 matching over 9 bases. The germline V gene has CDR1 MNHEY and CDR2 SVGEGT. The J segment lost 0 bases and the V segment lost 4 bases, leaving 0 bases of the junction unmatched. The CDR3 has 15 amino acids. Here the CDR3 DNA reads TGTGCCAGCAGTTGGACAGGGGCGAACACCGGGGAGCTGTTTTTT. Translation gives CASSWTGANTGELFF.

This clonotype was observed at least ten times. V and J are TRBV7-9 and TRBJ2-1; the D is unclear. V was clipped by 2 bases and J by 9 bases, with 8 bases between them. The CDR3 loop spans 12 amino acids. CDR1 is SEHNR, CDR2 FQNEAQ, per germline (reference sequence). The CDR3 DNA follows: TGTGCCAGCAGCTTAAGCCTGGGTGAGCAGTTCTTC. This encodes CASSLSLGEQFF.

The chain carries TRBV10-3 and TRBJ2-1; 8 bases align to TRBD1. The CDR3 has 17 residues. Germline V gives CDR1 ENHRY, CDR2 SYGVKD. V was pared by 1 base and J by 0 bases, with 5 bases of the junction left unmatched. This CDR3 reads CAISEWDRTSSYNEQFF. CDR3 DNA: TGTGCCATCAGTGAGTGGGACAGGACGAGCTCCTACAATGAGCAGTTCTTC.

Comment on this clonotype: A much larger clone sits a single nucleotide away, making a read error possible. In this CDR3 the conserved last residue, phenylalanine or tryptophan, is missing, so a read error is likely. The chain combines TRBV20-1 with TRBJ2-7; D remains unclear. Germline lookup yields CDR1 DFQATT and CDR2 SNEGSKA (reference sequence). Trimming removed 2 bases from V and 2 bases from J, with 19 bases in between. There are 16 residues in the CDR3. CDR3 sequence reads: CSARHTQGVAAYEQYL. The DNA for the CDR3 is TGCAGTGCTAGACACACTCAAGGTGTCGCGGCCTACGAGCAGTACCTC.

To note about this clonotype: Being one base from a much bigger clone, this may be a read error. This chain connects TRBV5-4 to TRBJ2-2, with a tentative D call TRBD2 (5 bases). This CDR3 is built from 15 residues. Germline V lookup: CDR1 SGHNT, CDR2 YYREEE (reference sequence). CDR3 sequence reads: CASSLDNLNTGELLF. The DNA of the CDR3 is TGTGCCAGCAGCTTGGACAACTTGAACACCGGGGAGCTGCTTTTT.

This clonotype was seen at least ten times. This chain joins TRBV6-5 and TRBJ2-7, with 7 nucleotides matching TRBD1. The CDR3 runs 14 residues. The trim removed 5 bases at V and 6 bases at J, leaving 10 bases unmatched. CDR1 and CDR2 (germline): MNHEY, SVGAGI. CDR3 protein: CASSQQGLTVEQYF. The CDR3 nucleotides read TGTGCCAGCAGTCAACAGGGGCTAACAGTCGAGCAGTACTTC.

As for this clonotype: Given a much more abundant clone one base away, this may be a read error. V gene TRBV20-1 combines with J gene TRBJ1-4, with D perhaps matching TRBD1 (5 bases). Germline V gene data show CDR1 as DFQATT and CDR2 as SNEGSKA (reference sequence). There are 15 residues in the CDR3. The V end was cut by 4 bases, the J end by 2 bases, with 14 bases between. CDR3 residues: CSAIGRGGTNEKLFF. The DNA of the CDR3 is TGCAGTGCTATTGGACGGGGCGGTACTAATGAAAAACTGTTTTTT.

This clonotype has ten or more counts. The chain joins TRBV7-9 to TRBJ2-7, with 7 bases matching TRBD1. This CDR3 has 14 amino acids. Germline V gene data show CDR1 as SEHNR and CDR2 as FQNEAQ (reference sequence). J gave up 2 bases and V 5 bases, and 6 bases lay outside the gene matches. DNA for the CDR3: TGTGCCAGCAGCCCGCCCGGGACAGCCTACGAGCAGTACTTC. Translation: CASSPPGTAYEQYF.